These 31 T cell receptor beta chains came from one sample sequenced in a study of blood T cell repertoires in COVID-19. Sequencing was performed with immunoSEQ multiplex PCR; in TCRdb, only in-frame clones are kept and a portion is missing. This repertoire shows approximately 260,000 clones, 84% found once; its top ten account for approximately 9%. Sequenced: peripheral blood. The receptors were gathered from a human donor in a cohort sampled during active COVID-19.

The sample holds a few counts of this clone. V is TRBV6-2 or TRBV6-3 and J is TRBJ2-7; tentative D call: TRBD2 (5 bases). Germline V gene data show CDR1 as MNHEY and CDR2 as SVGEGT. The V end lost 2 bases, the J end lost 5 bases, and 7 bases lay between the germline ends. The CDR3 extends over 12 amino acids. The CDR3 here is CASSYEGDEQYF. In nucleotides, the CDR3 is TGTGCCAGCAGTTACGAGGGCGACGAGCAGTACTTC.

The chain joins TRBV19 to TRBJ1-5; 7 bases are shared with TRBD1. V lost 5 bases to trimming and J lost 6 bases; unmatched junction nucleotides: 7. This CDR3 has 14 amino acids. The V gene's germline CDR1 is LNHDA and CDR2 SQIVND (reference sequence). In DNA form, the CDR3 reads TGTGCCAGTAGTTTAGGAGGGGGCGGTCAGCCCCAGCATTTT. The encoded protein is CASSLGGGGQPQHF. Using reference TRBV19 and TRBJ1-5 for the parts outside the CDR3, the full variable domain is DGGITQSPKYLFRKEGQNVTLSCEQNLNHDAMYWYRQDPGQGLRLIYYSQIVNDFQKGDIAEGYSVSREKKESFPLTVTSAQKNPTAFYLCASSLGGGGQPQHFGDGTRLSIL.

J is TRBJ2-2 and V is TRBV7-2; 13 nucleotides agree with TRBD2. Germline assignment: CDR1 SGHTA and CDR2 FQGNSA. Trimming removed 4 bases from V and 4 bases from J; junction bases left unmatched: 6. This CDR3 comprises 17 residues. The CDR3 region has the DNA TGTGCCAGCAGCTCGACTAGCGGGGGGCTCGGCACCGGGGAGCTGTTTTTT. Translation: CASSSTSGGLGTGELFF. The entire variable domain, with the rest obtained from reference TRBV7-2 and TRBJ2-2, is as follows: GAGVSQSPSNKVTEKGKDVELRCDPISGHTALYWYRQSLGQGLEFLIYFQGNSAPDKSGLPSDRFSAERTGGSVSTLTIQRTQQEDSAVYLCASSSTSGGLGTGELFFGEGSRLTVL.

CDR3 DNA: TGTGCCAGCTCACTAGGAGCATCGGGAGGCTACACCTTC. Translated, it gives CASSLGASGGYTF. This rearrangement joins TRBV18 to TRBJ1-2; D unresolved. Germline CDR1 and CDR2: KGHSH and LQKENI. The CDR3 loop spans 13 amino acids. V was clipped by 4 bases and J by 8 bases, with 14 bases between them.

CDR3 loop: CASSYGRELVPEYF. The CDR3 DNA reads TGTGCCAGCAGTTACGGCCGGGAGTTGGTTCCGGAGTACTTC. The genes are TRBV6-5 and TRBJ2-7, with TRBD2 as a possible D gene (6 bases). Germline CDR1 and CDR2: MNHEY and SVGAGI. This CDR3 has 14 residues. V gave up 2 bases and J gave up 11 bases, with 19 bases separating them.

The CDR3 DNA sequence: TGTGCCAGCAGCCCAAAGGCTAGACAGTCTGGAAACACCATATATTTT. Translated, it gives CASSPKARQSGNTIYF. The V call is TRBV4-2, the J call TRBJ1-3, with D possibly matching TRBD1 (5 bases). This CDR3 is built from 16 residues. The germline gives CDR1 LGHNA, CDR2 YNFKEQ. V lost 4 bases and J lost 1, with 14 bases in between.

This clone was found a few times. The chain carries TRBV4-1 and TRBJ1-6, with D unresolved. Germline V gene data show CDR1 as MGHRA and CDR2 as YSYEKL. V was pared by 3 bases and J by 5 bases, with 2 bases between. CDR3 size: 12 residues. CDR3 residues: CASSHNNSPLHF. CDR3 DNA: TGCGCCAGCAGCCATAATAATTCACCCCTCCACTTT.

This rearrangement joins TRBV7-2 to TRBJ2-3; D perhaps matches TRBD2 (6 bases). The length of the CDR3 is 15 residues. Germline V gives CDR1 SGHTA, CDR2 FQGNSA. V lost 1 base and J lost 2, with 10 bases in between. CDR3 protein: CASSLVGGPTDTQYF. In nucleotides, the CDR3 is TGTGCCAGCAGCTTAGTGGGGGGACCCACAGATACGCAGTATTTT.

This clone has just one count. The chain links TRBV6-5 to TRBJ2-2, with D maybe TRBD2 (5 bases). CDR3 length: 13 amino acids. V was trimmed by 7 bases and J by 4 bases, leaving 10 bases between them. Germline assignment: CDR1 MNHEY and CDR2 SVGAGI. As DNA, the CDR3 is TGTGCCAGCAAGTTAAGCGGCACCGGGGAGCTGTTTTTT. Translation: CASKLSGTGELFF.

The chain is built from TRBV27 and TRBJ2-2; no clear D gene. The CDR3 totals 14 residues. V lost 3 bases and J lost 5, with 10 bases in between. Germline CDR1 reads MNHEY; CDR2 reads SMNVEV (reference sequence). The CDR3 DNA reads TGTGCCAGCAGTTTTGAGTTTTGGACCGGGGAGCTGTTTTTT. It encodes CASSFEFWTGELFF.

The chain joins TRBV7-9 to TRBJ2-1, with TRBD2 matching 12 bases. Trimming took 4 bases from V and 8 from J; bases not matched to a gene: 9. CDR3 length equals 16 residues. Germline V gene lookup returns CDR1 SEHNR and CDR2 FQNEAQ (reference sequence). This CDR3 is CASSWIPGLAGYEQFF. CDR3 DNA: TGTGCCAGCAGCTGGATCCCGGGACTAGCGGGCTATGAGCAGTTCTTC.

V gene TRBV7-9 combines with J gene TRBJ2-3, with D hard to call. The CDR3 spans 14 residues. V dropped 0 bases and J dropped 2 bases, with 6 bases sitting between them. Germline values: CDR1 SEHNR, CDR2 FQNEAQ (reference sequence). DNA of the CDR3: TGTGCCAGCAGCTTAGCTGAGATCACAGATACGCAGTATTTT. This codes for CASSLAEITDTQYF.

The gene calls are TRBV5-1 and TRBJ2-5; no firm D call. The CDR3 is 13 residues long. V lost 2 bases to trimming and J lost 1 base, with 6 bases between them. From germline, CDR1 is SGHRS and CDR2 YFSETQ. CDR3 sequence reads: CASSFVPQETQYF. CDR3 nucleotides: TGCGCCAGCAGCTTCGTCCCCCAAGAGACCCAGTACTTC.

The chain combines TRBV3-1 (or the pseudogene TRBV3-2) with TRBJ1-2; 7 bases agree with TRBD1. The CDR3 is 13 amino acids. Germline V gene sequence: CDR1 LGHDT, CDR2 YNNKEL (reference sequence). The V segment lost 4 bases and the J segment 7 bases; nucleotides outside the gene matches: 6. CDR3: CASSLTGKSGYTF. In nucleotides, the CDR3 is TGTGCCAGCAGCCTGACAGGGAAAAGTGGCTACACCTTC.

Here the CDR3 DNA reads TGTGCCAGCAGAAACTCGGACAGGGGGAGAGGCTACACCTTC. It translates to CASRNSDRGRGYTF. This chain connects TRBV28 to TRBJ1-2, with 10 bases fitting TRBD1. With V trimmed by 6 bases and J by 8 bases, 9 bases remained unmatched. There are 14 residues in the CDR3. CDR1 is MDHEN and CDR2 is SYDVKM in the germline V gene.

The gene calls are TRBV9 and TRBJ2-3; TRBD2 is a possible D gene (7 bases). The CDR3 is 15 residues long. CDR1 and CDR2 (germline): SGDLS, YYNGEE. The germline V and J ends were trimmed by 4 bases and 6 bases, with 18 bases remaining between them. The CDR3 DNA follows: TGTGCCAGCAGCACCCCGAGGGGGGGAGGCGATACGCAGTATTTT. It yields the protein CASSTPRGGGDTQYF.

On this clone itself: At one boundary the junction diverges from the germline segment, which might be a read error. The J gene is TRBJ2-2, the V gene TRBV7-7; TRBD2 aligns across 14 bases. From germline, CDR1 is SSHAT and CDR2 FNYEAQ (reference sequence). The CDR3 totals 15 residues. In nucleotides, the CDR3 is TGTGCTAGCAGCTTGGGACTAGCGGGAGAATCGGAGCTGTTTTTT. Protein sequence: CASSLGLAGESELFF.

A single count supports this clone. This chain connects TRBV29-1 to TRBJ1-2; TRBD1 aligns across 7 bases. CDR3 length: 12 residues. V was pared by 4 bases and J by 4 bases, with 3 bases of the junction left unmatched. Germline V gene sequence: CDR1 SQVTM, CDR2 ANQGSEA. CDR3 protein: CSVGGGTYGYTF. In nucleotides, the CDR3 is TGCAGCGTTGGAGGGGGCACCTATGGCTACACCTTC. Based on the CDR3 plus reference TRBV29-1 and TRBJ1-2, the full variable domain is SAVISQKPSRDICQRGTSLTIQCQVDSQVTMMFWYRQQPGQSLTLIATANQGSEATYESGFVIDKFPISRPNLTFSTLTVSNMSPEDSSIYLCSVGGGTYGYTFGSGTRLTVV.

The chain links TRBV9 to TRBJ2-7, with a weak D call TRBD1 (6 bases). V lost 0 bases, J lost 3 bases, and 31 bases lay in between. Per germline, CDR1 SGDLS and CDR2 YYNGEE. The CDR3 loop spans 21 amino acids. DNA for the CDR3: TGTGCCAGCAGCGTAGGGGCCGTTGGGGGCAGTGCAAACCCTATCTACTACGAGCAGTACTTC. This translates into CASSVGAVGGSANPIYYEQYF.

Worth noting for this clone: The sample has other DNA sequences that encode this CDR3 too. V gene TRBV7-9 combines with J gene TRBJ1-5; weak D call: TRBD1 (5 bases). CDR3 length equals 15 residues. The V gene's germline CDR1 is SEHNR and CDR2 FQNEAQ (reference sequence). Trimming stripped 2 bases from V and 1 base from J, with 9 bases between. The CDR3, as DNA: TGTGCCAGCAGCTTATCCGGGGGGAGCAATCAGCCCCAGCATTTT. Protein sequence: CASSLSGGSNQPQHF.

This chain joins TRBV19 and TRBJ1-2; D not resolved. CDR3 length equals 16 residues. The germline CDR1 and CDR2 sequences are LNHDA and SQIVND (reference sequence). Trimming took off 7 bases at V and 2 bases at J, with 20 bases between the two ends. This CDR3 reads CASTMRHILSNYGYTF. Written as DNA, the CDR3 is TGTGCCAGTACGATGCGGCACATATTATCGAACTATGGCTACACCTTC.

V is TRBV5-6 and J is TRBJ1-3; unclear D gene. Germline-derived CDR1 and CDR2 are SGHDT and YYEEEE. The V end was cut by 2 bases, the J end by 4 bases, with 13 bases between. CDR3 size: 15 residues. The CDR3 region is CASSFTGRGGNTIYF. CDR3 in DNA: TGTGCCAGCAGCTTTACGGGTCGGGGAGGAAACACCATATATTTT.

The gene calls are TRBV21-1 and TRBJ2-2; the table's D gene call, TRBD1, was not cross checked with the DNA. TRBV21-1 is deemed a pseudogene. CDR3 length: 16 amino acids. CDR3 in DNA: TGTGCCAGCAGGTCAGGGGGCCGGGAATCAGCCGGGGAGCTGTTTTTT. It yields the protein CASRSGGRESAGELFF.

The rearrangement uses TRBV11-2 and TRBJ2-7; tentative D call: TRBD1 (7 bases). Germline CDR1 is SGHAT and CDR2 is FQNNGV. Trimming pared 6 bases from V and 3 bases from J, leaving 18 bases between. This CDR3 contains 15 residues. Here the CDR3 reads CASSRGGQGGYEQYF. In DNA form, the CDR3 reads TGTGCCAGCAGTCGGGGAGGCCAGGGGGGCTACGAGCAGTACTTC. Full variable domain (rest looked up from reference TRBV11-2 and TRBJ2-7): EAGVAQSPRYKIIEKRQSVAFWCNPISGHATLYWYQQILGQGPKLLIQFQNNGVVDDSQLPKDRFSAERLKGVDSTLKIQPAKLEDSAVYLCASSRGGQGGYEQYFGPGTRLTVT.

This rearrangement joins TRBV5-6 to TRBJ2-1; 12 bases are a match to TRBD2. The J segment lost 2 bases and the V segment lost 1 base, leaving 4 bases of the junction unmatched. Germline V gene sequence: CDR1 SGHDT, CDR2 YYEEEE. The CDR3 covers 17 residues. CDR3 in DNA: TGTGCCAGCAGCTTGACTAGCGGGGGGTTCGCCTACAATGAGCAGTTCTTC. This codes for CASSLTSGGFAYNEQFF. Full variable domain (outside the CDR3, taken from reference TRBV5-6 and TRBJ2-1): DAGVTQSPTHLIKTRGQQVTLRCSPKSGHDTVSWYQQALGQGPQFIFQYYEEEERQRGNFPDRFSGHQFPNYSSELNVNALLLGDSALYLCASSLTSGGFAYNEQFFGPGTRLTVL.

V usage is TRBV7-2 and J usage is TRBJ2-7; TRBD1 matches at 8 bases. Germline V gene lookup returns CDR1 SGHTA and CDR2 FQGNSA. J lost 7 bases, V lost 5 bases, and 1 base had no gene match. The CDR3 runs to 11 residues. The CDR3 DNA follows: TGTGCCAGCAGCCGACAGGGGGAGCAGTACTTC. This sequence encodes CASSRQGEQYF.

The chain has TRBV4-1 and TRBJ2-6; D not certain. Germline V lookup: CDR1 MGHRA, CDR2 YSYEKL. The CDR3 sequence is 13 residues long. The V end lost 1 base, the J end lost 15 bases, and 13 bases lay between the germline ends. This CDR3 reads CASSQAARRNLTF. The CDR3 DNA follows: TGCGCCAGCAGCCAAGCTGCGCGGAGAAACCTGACTTTC.

J is TRBJ1-1 and V is TRBV23-1, with D perhaps TRBD1 (5 bases). TRBV23-1 is sorted into the ORF group, with uncertain function. This CDR3 is 17 amino acids long. The germline V and J ends were trimmed by 6 bases and 2 bases, with 22 bases remaining between them. This CDR3 is CASSGTELRDGNTEAFF. CDR3 coding DNA: TGCGCCAGCAGCGGTACTGAACTCAGGGATGGAAACACTGAAGCTTTCTTT.

V gene TRBV13 combines with J gene TRBJ1-6; perhaps TRBD1 as D (5 bases). This CDR3 is built from 14 residues. V lost 2 bases to trimming and J lost 7 bases, with 9 bases between them. Per germline, CDR1 PRHDT and CDR2 FYEKMQ (reference sequence). CDR3 DNA sequence: TGTGCCAGCAGCTTACAGGGTAGGAATTCACCCCTCCACTTT. Its protein product is CASSLQGRNSPLHF.

The V call is TRBV11-2, the J call TRBJ2-7; D not certain. V gave up 6 bases and J gave up 1 base, with 10 bases separating them. Germline V gene data show CDR1 as SGHAT and CDR2 as FQNNGV. The CDR3 covers 13 residues. This CDR3 reads CASSPQVSYEQYF. In DNA, the CDR3 is TGTGCCAGCAGTCCCCAGGTTTCCTACGAGCAGTACTTC.

V and J are TRBV10-3 and TRBJ1-1; D might be TRBD1 (5 bases). The CDR3 is made up of 16 amino acids. V lost 6 bases, J lost 7 bases, and 24 bases lay in between. Germline V CDR1 and CDR2: ENHRY, SYGVKD. The CDR3 DNA follows: TGTGCCATCAGAGACATCAGCAGGGAGGGGATGGGTGAAGCTTTCTTT. Protein sequence: CAIRDISREGMGEAFF.